This TCR beta chain was sequenced for a study of OX40 agonist ivuxolimab in advanced cancers. With respect to the entire study: The costimulatory receptor OX40 (CD134) was targeted by ivuxolimab, a fully human IgG2 agonistic monoclonal antibody. Intravenous ivuxolimab was administered to patients every 2 weeks at six dose levels: 0.01, 0.1, 0.3, 1.5, 3 and 10 mg/kg. Among the 52 dose-escalation patients, some 20 had hepatocellular carcinoma, 15 or so melanoma, 9 renal cell carcinoma and 9 head and neck cancer. In the dose-escalation cohort, 82.7% of patients were male, and the mean age was approximately 55 years, with a range of about 20 to 90. Prior anti-PD-1, anti-PD-L1 or anti-CTLA-4 therapy was permitted, and checkpoint inhibitors had been received by around 39% of dose-escalation patients. Partial responses occurred in three dose-escalation patients, of whom one had hepatocellular carcinoma and two had cutaneous melanoma. Peripheral TCRbeta sequencing was intended to test whether TCR sequence diversity was altered and clonal T-cell expansion was caused by ivuxolimab. The paper covers the monotherapy dose-escalation part of the phase I ivuxolimab trial, which included N of about 56 patients. General conclusions and limits of the study: Which antigens the clonally expanded peripheral T cells were specific for was not determined. Low levels of normalized T-cell clonal expansion were also seen in some patients who did not respond. After ivuxolimab, expanded clones were on average more numerous among CD8+ T cells than among CD4+ T cells. Partial responders in the 0.1-3.0 mg/kg groups had among the lowest normalized peripheral clonal expansion, especially among CD8+ T cells. At doses of 0.1 to 3.0 mg/kg, clonal expansion of both CD4+ and CD8+ blood T cells was observed from baseline to week 6.

Note on this clone: It lacks a known antigen. No much larger clone exists at a distance of one base, and base qualities are not known.

V is trimmed back by 5 bases and J by 9 bases, and the junction contains 13 bases that no gene match accounts for. The CDR3 numbers 15 residues from cysteine through phenylalanine. Only the CDR3 portion is preserved as DNA: 45 bases, with reading frame beginning at the first base. The germline V gene gives CDR1 as SGHTA and CDR2 as FQGNSA. Patients with autoimmune disease history or receiving systemic immunosuppression were excluded from the trial. Peripheral blood for TCR sequencing was collected from all dose cohorts at baseline, on cycle 4 day 1, and on cycle 7 day 1. The samples were taken from a phase I, first-in-human, multicenter, open-label dose-escalation trial of ivuxolimab. Adults with locally advanced or metastatic head and neck squamous cell, hepatocellular, melanoma or renal cell carcinoma were enrolled in the trial. Before TCR sequencing, CD4+ T cells and CD8+ T cells were sorted from peripheral blood as separate populations.

To sequence the TCRbeta CDR3 region, genomic DNA was isolated from the sorted cells. The immunoSEQ Assay was used for sequencing of TCRbeta CDR3 regions. What TCRdb holds here is the immuneACCESS table cut down to in-frame rearrangements. Part of the clones is not present; checked against another copy, under half of the missing clones reflect an unresolved V gene, and the others are unexplained. Across this sample there are 99,000 or so clones, with approximately 93% seen only once. About 0.18% of the sample belongs to the ten largest clones. The starting material was CD4+ or CD8+ T cells sorted from blood, obtained in a trial of the OX40 agonist ivuxolimab. This receptor was obtained from an adult with an advanced solid tumor such as melanoma, head and neck, liver or kidney cancer. The chain is encoded by TRBV7-2 joined to TRBJ1-5; 7 bases in between match TRBD1. DNA sequence: TGTGCCAGCAGCCCAAGGACAGGCGCGGATCGGCCCCAGCATTTT. Its translation reads: CASSPRTGADRPQHF.